These T cell receptor beta chains were read from a single sample in a study of blood T cell repertoires in COVID-19. Repertoires were generated with immunoSEQ multiplex PCR, while TCRdb's copy carries only in-frame clones and drops some. The sample consists of roughly 150,000 clones, about four fifths of them appearing once. The material sequenced was peripheral blood. Receptors were obtained from a woman older than 75 with acute or convalescent COVID-19. Both conserved end residues are part of each CDR3. A D gene is named only where the DNA matches it firmly. Clone size is given for some rows only: seen once, a few or many times, or a class if the clone is expanded.

v_call: TRBV6-5
clone_size: NA
d_call: TRBD2
cdr3_length: 15
j_call: TRBJ2-2
cdr3_aa: CASSSVAGGAGELFF
cdr3_nt: TGTGCCAGCAGTTCAGTAGCGGGGGGAGCCGGGGAGCTGTTTTTT

v_call: TRBV30
clone_size: NA
d_call: NA
cdr3_length: 12
j_call: TRBJ1-1
cdr3_aa: CAGGADNTEAFF
cdr3_nt: TGTGCCGGTGGGGCAGATAACACTGAAGCTTTCTTT

v_call: TRBV5-1
clone_size: NA
d_call: NA
cdr3_length: 13
j_call: TRBJ2-7
cdr3_aa: CASSLVGGGFEYF
cdr3_nt: TGCGCCAGCAGCTTGGTTGGAGGGGGCTTTGAGTACTTC

v_call: TRBV5-1
clone_size: NA
d_call: TRBD2
cdr3_length: 16
j_call: TRBJ2-5
cdr3_aa: CASSFPGLAGGETQYF
cdr3_nt: TGCGCCAGCAGCTTCCCCGGACTAGCGGGGGGCGAGACCCAGTACTTC

v_call: TRBV6-5
clone_size: NA
d_call: TRBD1
cdr3_length: 14
j_call: TRBJ1-5
cdr3_aa: CASNVGQGVQPQHF
cdr3_nt: TGTGCCAGCAACGTGGGACAGGGAGTCCAGCCCCAGCATTTT

v_call: TRBV28
clone_size: NA
d_call: TRBD1
cdr3_length: 14
j_call: TRBJ1-2
cdr3_aa: CASSAPGQGSGYTF
cdr3_nt: TGTGCCAGCAGTGCACCGGGACAGGGGAGCGGCTACACCTTC

v_call: TRBV19
clone_size: NA
d_call: TRBD2
cdr3_length: 15
j_call: TRBJ2-1
cdr3_aa: CASSPLAGGYNEQFF
cdr3_nt: TGTGCCAGTAGCCCACTAGCGGGGGGGTACAATGAGCAGTTCTTC

v_call: TRBV2
clone_size: NA
d_call: TRBD2
cdr3_length: 15
j_call: TRBJ2-7
cdr3_aa: CASSETSGIVYEQYF
cdr3_nt: TGTGCCAGCAGTGAGACTAGCGGGATAGTCTACGAGCAGTACTTC

v_call: TRBV27
clone_size: few
d_call: NA
cdr3_length: 15
j_call: TRBJ2-3
cdr3_aa: CASRSSRTSTDTQYF
cdr3_nt: TGTGCCAGCAGGTCTAGCCGTACTAGCACAGATACGCAGTATTTT

v_call: TRBV3-1/TRBV3-2
clone_size: NA
d_call: NA
cdr3_length: 13
j_call: TRBJ1-5
cdr3_aa: CASSRRSNQPQHF
cdr3_nt: TGTGCCAGCAGCCGTCGGTCCAATCAGCCCCAGCATTTT

v_call: TRBV4-2
clone_size: NA
d_call: NA
cdr3_length: 16
j_call: TRBJ2-7
cdr3_aa: CASSQGGTPISYEQYF
cdr3_nt: TGTGCCAGCAGCCAAGGGGGGACTCCTATCTCCTACGAGCAGTACTTC

v_call: TRBV18
clone_size: NA
d_call: TRBD2
cdr3_length: 16
j_call: TRBJ2-1
cdr3_aa: CASSPPALAGGHEQFF
cdr3_nt: TGTGCCAGCTCACCACCCGCTTTAGCGGGGGGGCATGAGCAGTTCTTC

v_call: TRBV11-2
clone_size: NA
d_call: NA
cdr3_length: 14
j_call: TRBJ1-4
cdr3_aa: CASSRLEGNEKLFF
cdr3_nt: TGTGCCAGCAGCCGCTTGGAGGGTAATGAAAAACTGTTTTTT

v_call: TRBV6-5
clone_size: NA
d_call: TRBD2
cdr3_length: 15
j_call: TRBJ2-3
cdr3_aa: CASRSGGTQGDTQYF
cdr3_nt: TGTGCCAGCAGGAGCGGGGGGACCCAGGGAGATACGCAGTATTTT

v_call: TRBV7-9
clone_size: NA
d_call: NA
cdr3_length: 15
j_call: TRBJ2-3
cdr3_aa: CASQLAGGEFDTQYF
cdr3_nt: TGTGCCAGCCAACTAGCCGGGGGAGAGTTTGATACGCAGTATTTT

v_call: TRBV7-8
clone_size: NA
d_call: NA
cdr3_length: 12
j_call: TRBJ1-1
cdr3_aa: CASSLTGNGAFF
cdr3_nt: TGTGCCAGCAGCCTCACCGGGAACGGAGCTTTCTTT

v_call: TRBV12-5
clone_size: NA
d_call: NA
cdr3_length: 14
j_call: TRBJ1-2
cdr3_aa: CASGLEQLRHGYTF
cdr3_nt: TGTGCTAGTGGTTTGGAACAGTTAAGGCATGGCTACACCTTC

v_call: TRBV6-6
clone_size: NA
d_call: TRBD1
cdr3_length: 14
j_call: TRBJ1-5
cdr3_aa: CASTLQGRGQPQHF
cdr3_nt: TGTGCCAGCACCCTACAGGGGCGAGGTCAGCCCCAGCATTTT

v_call: TRBV7-6
clone_size: NA
d_call: NA
cdr3_length: 17
j_call: TRBJ2-1
cdr3_aa: CASSLDSRVGSYNEQFF
cdr3_nt: TGTGCCAGCAGCTTAGACAGCAGGGTAGGCTCCTACAATGAGCAGTTCTTC

v_call: TRBV2
clone_size: NA
d_call: NA
cdr3_length: 15
j_call: TRBJ2-2
cdr3_aa: CASTGTPANTGELFF
cdr3_nt: TGTGCCAGCACCGGGACACCCGCGAACACCGGGGAGCTGTTTTTT

v_call: TRBV6-5
clone_size: NA
d_call: NA
cdr3_length: 12
j_call: TRBJ1-1
cdr3_aa: CASSYPGREAFF
cdr3_nt: TGTGCCAGCAGTTACCCTGGGAGAGAAGCTTTCTTT

v_call: TRBV5-1
clone_size: once
d_call: NA
cdr3_length: 15
j_call: TRBJ1-2
cdr3_aa: CASSPRQLTNYGYTF
cdr3_nt: TGCGCCAGCAGCCCACGACAGCTAACTAACTATGGCTACACCTTC

v_call: TRBV6-5
clone_size: NA
d_call: TRBD2
cdr3_length: 15
j_call: TRBJ2-5
cdr3_aa: CASSVGLAGQETQYF
cdr3_nt: TGTGCCAGCAGCGTGGGACTAGCGGGTCAAGAGACCCAGTACTTC

v_call: TRBV30
clone_size: NA
d_call: TRBD1
cdr3_length: 13
j_call: TRBJ1-1
cdr3_aa: CAWSPGQGTEAFF
cdr3_nt: TGTGCCTGGAGTCCCGGACAGGGCACTGAAGCTTTCTTT

v_call: TRBV19
clone_size: NA
d_call: NA
cdr3_length: 12
j_call: TRBJ2-7
cdr3_aa: CASSTQGGEQYF
cdr3_nt: TGTGCCAGTAGTACTCAGGGAGGAGAGCAGTACTTC

v_call: TRBV5-4
clone_size: once
d_call: NA
cdr3_length: 15
j_call: TRBJ2-3
cdr3_aa: CASSFGGNREDTQYF
cdr3_nt: TGTGCCAGCAGCTTCGGTGGAAACAGGGAAGATACGCAGTATTTT

v_call: TRBV2
clone_size: once
d_call: TRBD1
cdr3_length: 14
j_call: TRBJ2-1
cdr3_aa: CASRSGTGGNEQFF
cdr3_nt: TGTGCCAGCAGGTCAGGGACAGGGGGCAATGAGCAGTTCTTC

v_call: TRBV9
clone_size: few
d_call: NA
cdr3_length: 13
j_call: TRBJ1-6
cdr3_aa: CASSAANNSPLHF
cdr3_nt: TGTGCCAGCAGCGCCGCTAATAATTCACCCCTCCACTTT

v_call: TRBV2
clone_size: NA
d_call: NA
cdr3_length: 15
j_call: TRBJ1-4
cdr3_aa: CASSEGAGADEKLFF
cdr3_nt: TGTGCCAGCAGTGAAGGGGCGGGGGCTGATGAAAAACTGTTTTTT

v_call: TRBV28
clone_size: NA
d_call: NA
cdr3_length: 13
j_call: TRBJ1-6
cdr3_aa: CASSSGALGPLHF
cdr3_nt: TGTGCCAGCAGCTCGGGAGCTCTGGGACCCCTCCACTTT

v_call: TRBV20-1
clone_size: NA
d_call: NA
cdr3_length: 10
j_call: TRBJ1-2
cdr3_aa: CSAGRDGYTF
cdr3_nt: TGCAGTGCTGGGCGGGATGGCTACACCTTC

v_call: TRBV6-2/TRBV6-3
clone_size: NA
d_call: NA
cdr3_length: 16
j_call: TRBJ1-5
cdr3_aa: CASSYRAGGSNQPQHF
cdr3_nt: TGTGCCAGCAGTTACCGGGCAGGCGGGAGCAATCAGCCCCAGCATTTT

v_call: TRBV3-1/TRBV3-2
clone_size: once
d_call: NA
cdr3_length: 13
j_call: TRBJ2-7
cdr3_aa: CASVFGGVHEQYF
cdr3_nt: TGTGCCAGCGTATTCGGGGGAGTCCACGAGCAGTACTTC

v_call: TRBV28
clone_size: NA
d_call: TRBD2
cdr3_length: 16
j_call: TRBJ2-5
cdr3_aa: CASSPGTSGSIETQYF
cdr3_nt: TGTGCCAGCAGCCCTGGGACTAGCGGGAGTATAGAGACCCAGTACTTC

v_call: TRBV18
clone_size: NA
d_call: TRBD1
cdr3_length: 15
j_call: TRBJ1-2
cdr3_aa: CASSLNPGQGYGYTF
cdr3_nt: TGTGCCAGCTCACTAAACCCGGGACAGGGGTATGGCTACACCTTC

v_call: TRBV19
clone_size: few
d_call: NA
cdr3_length: 12
j_call: TRBJ1-4
cdr3_aa: CASSIGGKKLFF
cdr3_nt: TGTGCCAGTAGTATTGGAGGGAAAAAACTGTTTTTT

v_call: TRBV2
clone_size: NA
d_call: NA
cdr3_length: 12
j_call: TRBJ1-4
cdr3_aa: CASRGTWEKLFF
cdr3_nt: TGTGCCAGCAGGGGCACGTGGGAAAAACTGTTTTTT

v_call: TRBV2
clone_size: NA
d_call: TRBD2
cdr3_length: 15
j_call: TRBJ2-1
cdr3_aa: CASRVAGASYNEQFF
cdr3_nt: TGTGCCAGCAGAGTAGCGGGGGCCTCCTACAATGAGCAGTTCTTC

v_call: TRBV24-1
clone_size: NA
d_call: TRBD1
cdr3_length: 15
j_call: TRBJ2-1
cdr3_aa: CATSEGTGGYNEQFF
cdr3_nt: TGTGCCACCAGTGAGGGGACAGGGGGCTACAATGAGCAGTTCTTC

v_call: TRBV5-1
clone_size: once
d_call: NA
cdr3_length: 16
j_call: TRBJ2-5
cdr3_aa: CASSSGDGGYQETQYF
cdr3_nt: TGCGCCAGCAGCTCGGGGGACGGAGGGTACCAAGAGACCCAGTACTTC

v_call: TRBV7-8
clone_size: NA
d_call: TRBD1
cdr3_length: 14
j_call: TRBJ2-5
cdr3_aa: CASSSGGAVKTQYF
cdr3_nt: TGTGCCAGCAGTTCAGGGGGCGCGGTGAAGACCCAGTACTTC

v_call: TRBV18
clone_size: NA
d_call: TRBD2
cdr3_length: 21
j_call: TRBJ2-2
cdr3_aa: CASSPRSQGLLAGEYTGELFF
cdr3_nt: TGTGCCAGCTCACCACGTTCACAGGGCCTACTAGCGGGGGAATACACCGGGGAGCTGTTTTTT

v_call: TRBV5-1
clone_size: NA
d_call: NA
cdr3_length: 15
j_call: TRBJ2-1
cdr3_aa: CASSLVLVGGPEQFF
cdr3_nt: TGCGCCAGCAGCTTGGTTCTAGTGGGTGGTCCTGAGCAGTTCTTC

v_call: TRBV7-6
clone_size: few
d_call: NA
cdr3_length: 12
j_call: TRBJ2-1
cdr3_aa: CASSPGEYEQFF
cdr3_nt: TGTGCCAGCAGCCCCGGAGAGTATGAGCAGTTCTTC

v_call: TRBV5-8
clone_size: NA
d_call: NA
cdr3_length: 17
j_call: TRBJ1-4
cdr3_aa: CASSLGAGGGTNEKLFF
cdr3_nt: TGTGCCAGCAGCTTGGGGGCAGGCGGGGGCACTAATGAAAAACTGTTTTTT

v_call: TRBV7-2
clone_size: few
d_call: TRBD2
cdr3_length: 15
j_call: TRBJ2-2
cdr3_aa: CASSLAGLDVGELFF
cdr3_nt: TGTGCCAGCAGCTTAGCGGGACTAGATGTCGGGGAGCTGTTTTTT

v_call: TRBV6-1
clone_size: NA
d_call: TRBD2
cdr3_length: 14
j_call: TRBJ2-1
cdr3_aa: CASSEVGSGRSQFF
cdr3_nt: TGTGCCAGCAGTGAAGTGGGTAGCGGGAGGTCCCAGTTCTTC

v_call: TRBV6-5
clone_size: NA
d_call: TRBD2
cdr3_length: 15
j_call: TRBJ2-2
cdr3_aa: CASSYNSGGTGELFF
cdr3_nt: TGTGCCAGCAGTTACAATAGCGGGGGAACCGGGGAGCTGTTTTTT

v_call: TRBV11-3
clone_size: NA
d_call: TRBD1
cdr3_length: 15
j_call: TRBJ2-7
cdr3_aa: CASSSDREKRGEQYF
cdr3_nt: TGTGCCAGCAGCAGCGACAGGGAAAAACGGGGCGAGCAGTACTTC

v_call: TRBV5-1
clone_size: NA
d_call: TRBD2
cdr3_length: 15
j_call: TRBJ2-1
cdr3_aa: CASYFGGGAGNEQFF
cdr3_nt: TGCGCCAGCTACTTCGGCGGGGGGGCCGGTAATGAGCAGTTCTTC

v_call: TRBV7-9
clone_size: NA
d_call: NA
cdr3_length: 12
j_call: TRBJ1-6
cdr3_aa: CASSLQNSPLHF
cdr3_nt: TGTGCCAGCAGCTTACAGAATTCACCCCTCCACTTT

v_call: TRBV2
clone_size: NA
d_call: TRBD2
cdr3_length: 15
j_call: TRBJ2-1
cdr3_aa: CASRVAGGGYNEQFF
cdr3_nt: TGTGCCAGCAGAGTAGCGGGAGGGGGTTACAATGAGCAGTTCTTC

v_call: TRBV30
clone_size: NA
d_call: TRBD1
cdr3_length: 12
j_call: TRBJ2-7
cdr3_aa: CAWNSGGVGQYF
cdr3_nt: TGTGCCTGGAACTCAGGGGGCGTGGGGCAGTACTTC

v_call: TRBV29-1
clone_size: NA
d_call: NA
cdr3_length: 14
j_call: TRBJ2-2
cdr3_aa: CSALTGRGTGELFF
cdr3_nt: TGCAGCGCTCTGACAGGGCGGGGAACCGGGGAGCTGTTTTTT

v_call: TRBV7-2
clone_size: NA
d_call: NA
cdr3_length: 15
j_call: TRBJ2-7
cdr3_aa: CASSLLGSFSYEQYF
cdr3_nt: TGTGCCAGCAGCCTACTAGGCTCTTTCTCCTACGAGCAGTACTTC

v_call: TRBV10-2
clone_size: NA
d_call: NA
cdr3_length: 14
j_call: TRBJ1-5
cdr3_aa: CASTPGVGDQPQHF
cdr3_nt: TGCGCCAGCACCCCAGGGGTGGGCGATCAGCCCCAGCATTTT

v_call: TRBV5-4
clone_size: NA
d_call: TRBD1
cdr3_length: 16
j_call: TRBJ2-7
cdr3_aa: CASSLKRATGAGEQYF
cdr3_nt: TGTGCCAGCAGCTTGAAACGCGCGACAGGGGCTGGGGAGCAGTACTTC

v_call: TRBV27
clone_size: few
d_call: TRBD1
cdr3_length: 17
j_call: TRBJ2-4
cdr3_aa: CASSSGTGGAAKNIQYF
cdr3_nt: TGTGCCAGCAGTTCCGGGACAGGGGGCGCGGCCAAAAACATTCAGTACTTC

v_call: TRBV5-1
clone_size: NA
d_call: NA
cdr3_length: 16
j_call: TRBJ2-7
cdr3_aa: CASSLAPMVSGYEQYF
cdr3_nt: TGCGCCAGCAGCTTGGCCCCCATGGTTTCGGGTTACGAGCAGTACTTC

v_call: TRBV11-2
clone_size: NA
d_call: TRBD1
cdr3_length: 15
j_call: TRBJ2-7
cdr3_aa: CASSLAPGQGYEQYF
cdr3_nt: TGTGCCAGCAGCTTAGCGCCGGGACAGGGTTACGAGCAGTACTTC